The sample holds one count of the clone carrying this T cell receptor beta chain. The data stem from a study of blood T cell repertoires in COVID-19. As handled by the study authors: Estimation of nucleated cell counts relied on the amplification of reference gene primers. Repertoires were generated with immunoSEQ multiplex PCR, while TCRdb's copy carries only in-frame clones and drops some. V and J calls plus clone size are reproduced from that table; the DNA served to infer D and trimming. The sample lists over 200,000 clones, 70% to 85% occurring once. The sample taken for sequencing was PBMCs or T cells enriched from blood (not recorded which). The TCR sequence derives from a man between 60 and 75 years old who had recovered from COVID-19.

CDR3 coding DNA: TGTGCCAGCGGGGCTAGGGCTAGCGGGGAGGAGACCCAGTACTTC. Protein sequence: CASGARASGEETQYF. This sequence joins TRBV2 and TRBJ2-5, with 9 bases that match TRBD2. The V gene end was trimmed by 8 bases and the J gene end by 5 bases; junction bases not matched to a gene: 12. The CDR3 contains 15 residues. Germline values: CDR1 SNHLY, CDR2 FYNNEI.